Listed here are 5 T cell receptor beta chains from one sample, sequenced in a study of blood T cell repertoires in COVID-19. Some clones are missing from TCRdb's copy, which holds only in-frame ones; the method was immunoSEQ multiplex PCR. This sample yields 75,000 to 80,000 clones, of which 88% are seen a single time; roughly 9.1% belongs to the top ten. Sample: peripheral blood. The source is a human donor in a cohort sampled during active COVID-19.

In nucleotides, the CDR3 is TGTGCCAGTAGTGGACTAGCCTGGACCCAGTACTTC. Encoded protein: CASSGLAWTQYF. The rearrangement uses TRBV19 and TRBJ2-5, with 8 bases fitting TRBD2. J gave up 7 bases and V 5 bases, and 3 bases lay outside the gene matches. Germline CDR1 and CDR2: LNHDA and SQIVND (reference sequence). The CDR3 length is 12 residues. Full variable domain (missing parts from reference TRBV19 and TRBJ2-5): DGGITQSPKYLFRKEGQNVTLSCEQNLNHDAMYWYRQDPGQGLRLIYYSQIVNDFQKGDIAEGYSVSREKKESFPLTVTSAQKNPTAFYLCASSGLAWTQYFGPGTRLLVL.

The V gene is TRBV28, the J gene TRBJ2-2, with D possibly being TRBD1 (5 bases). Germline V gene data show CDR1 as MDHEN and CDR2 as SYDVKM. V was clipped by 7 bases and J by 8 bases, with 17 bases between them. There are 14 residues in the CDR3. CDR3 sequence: CASKLRQGSGELFF. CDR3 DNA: TGTGCCAGCAAACTACGGCAGGGATCGGGGGAGCTGTTTTTT.

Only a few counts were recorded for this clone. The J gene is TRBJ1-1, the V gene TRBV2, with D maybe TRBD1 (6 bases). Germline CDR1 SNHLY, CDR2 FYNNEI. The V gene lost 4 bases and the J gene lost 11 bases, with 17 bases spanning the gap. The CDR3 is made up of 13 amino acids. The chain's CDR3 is CASSARQESLAFF. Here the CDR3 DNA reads TGTGCCAGCAGTGCCAGACAGGAAAGTTTGGCTTTCTTT.

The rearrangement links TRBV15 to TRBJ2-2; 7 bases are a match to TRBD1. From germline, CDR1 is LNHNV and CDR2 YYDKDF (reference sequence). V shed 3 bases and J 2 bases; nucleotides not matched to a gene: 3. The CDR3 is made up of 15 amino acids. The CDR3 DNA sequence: TGTGCCACCAGCAGGGGACAGATTAACACCGGGGAGCTGTTTTTT. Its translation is CATSRGQINTGELFF.

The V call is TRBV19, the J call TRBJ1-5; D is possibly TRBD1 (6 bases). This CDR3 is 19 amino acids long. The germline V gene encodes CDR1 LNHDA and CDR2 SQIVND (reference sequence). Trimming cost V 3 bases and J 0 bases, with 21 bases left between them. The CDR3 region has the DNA TGTGCCAGTAGTATTAGTGGTGGGGGCAGTCAAGATAGCAATCAGCCCCAGCATTTT. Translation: CASSISGGGSQDSNQPQHF.